The clone carrying this T cell receptor (beta chain) was found a few times. Clones were sequenced by immunoSEQ multiplex PCR, and TCRdb holds only the in-frame ones, with some missing. The data hold some 99,000 clones, with 94% observed a single time. This record belongs to a study of OX40 agonist ivuxolimab in advanced cancers. V dropped 3 bases and J dropped 2 bases, with 11 bases sitting between them. Germline CDR1 is LNHDA and CDR2 is SQIVND (reference sequence). The CDR3 spans 14 residues. The source of this sequence is an adult with an advanced solid tumor such as melanoma, head and neck, liver or kidney cancer. Specimen: CD4+ or CD8+ T cells sorted from blood, collected in a trial of the OX40 agonist ivuxolimab. The chain links TRBV19 to TRBJ2-7; D gene ambiguous. CDR3 DNA: TGTGCCAGTAGTATCAACGTGGATGCCTACGAGCAGTACTTC. Translation gives CASSINVDAYEQYF.